Sequencing of this T cell receptor beta chain was carried out in a study of T-cell memory formation after mild COVID-19. Regarding the study as a whole: Day 15 to 85 contracting clones showed balanced CD4/CD8; day 15 to 37 expanders favored CD4+.

As regards this clonotype: The antigen is not known.

One entry per CDR3 protein, called by TCRdb with MiXCR from the 5' RACE reads. Here the sample spans fewer than 550,000 distinct CDR3 sequences, roughly 20% being singletons. Germline lookup yields CDR1 SEHNR and CDR2 FQNEAQ (reference sequence). CDR3 length equals 15 residues. V was pared by 8 bases and J by 2 bases, with 19 bases between. Sequencing was done on a sample of PBMCs or a T cell subset sorted from them (not recorded which). The chain couples TRBV7-9 to TRBJ2-7; TRBD2 is a possible D gene (5 bases). This clonotype was sampled from an adult woman who had mild COVID-19 (a few samples of this study predate the infection). Cell type and time point are not known. Here the CDR3 DNA reads TGTGCCAGCGGACGGGGTGGATTTAGGACCTACGAGCAGTACTTC. It specifies CASGRGGFRTYEQYF.